The rows below give T cell receptor beta chains drawn from one sample of a study of shared clonotypes between healthy human individuals. Assay used: immunoSEQ multiplex PCR; TCRdb lists only in-frame clones, some missing. The repertoire holds 600,000 to 750,000 clones, with 90% as singletons. Sequenced input: memory CD8+ T cells from PBMCs. The receptor set was obtained from a young man in good health. Some clones in this sample may be carry-over from other donors' samples. CDR3s include the opening cysteine and the closing phenylalanine or tryptophan. D genes are given only for firm matches. Clone size appears in some rows only: once, few, many, or a class for an expanded clone.

j_call d_call v_call clone_size cdr3_aa cdr3_nt
TRBJ2-1 TRBD2 TRBV7-3 - CASSPSPLAGTYNEQFF TGTGCCAGCAGCCCCTCCCCGCTAGCGGGGACCTACAATGAGCAGTTCTTC
TRBJ1-1 TRBD1 TRBV4-3 - CASSPKEDREVDTEAFF TGCGCCAGCAGCCCAAAGGAGGACAGGGAAGTGGACACTGAAGCTTTCTTT
TRBJ1-1 - TRBV14 - CASRDSQNTEAFF TGTGCCAGCAGGGACAGTCAGAACACTGAAGCTTTCTTT
TRBJ2-1 - TRBV6-5 - CASSYGPGGLFF TGTGCCAGCAGTTACGGTCCCGGAGGTCTGTTCTTC
TRBJ1-3 - TRBV28 - CASSFYGQLDSGNTIYF TGTGCCAGCAGTTTCTATGGTCAGTTAGACTCTGGAAACACCATATATTTT
TRBJ2-2 - TRBV11-2 - CASSLIILGVGELFF TGTGCCAGCAGCTTAATTATTTTAGGGGTCGGGGAGCTGTTTTTT
TRBJ2-7 TRBD1 TRBV7-9 - CASSLGTGTYEQYF TGTGCCAGCAGCTTAGGGACAGGGACTTACGAGCAGTACTTC
TRBJ2-7 - TRBV5-5 - CASSLWGPSNEQYF TGTGCCAGCAGCCTGTGGGGGCCGAGCAACGAGCAGTACTTC
TRBJ2-7 TRBD2 TRBV5-8 - CASSTRLAVPYEQYF TGTGCCAGCAGTACACGGCTAGCGGTTCCCTACGAGCAGTACTTC
TRBJ2-6 - TRBV25-1 - CASSGQVDVLTF TGTGCCAGCAGTGGGCAGGTCGACGTCCTGACTTTC
TRBJ1-5 TRBD1 TRBV28 - CASSAGGGNQPQHF TGTGCCAGCTCAGCAGGGGGCGGCAATCAGCCCCAGCATTTT
TRBJ2-3 TRBD2 TRBV29-1 few CSVVFRTSGRVDTQYF TGCAGCGTCGTATTTAGGACTAGCGGGAGGGTAGATACGCAGTATTTT
TRBJ2-7 TRBD2 TRBV2 few CASSEASGGTYEQYF TGTGCCAGCAGTGAAGCAAGCGGGGGTACCTACGAGCAGTACTTC
TRBJ2-2 - TRBV10-3 - CAISDTSGELFF TGTGCCATCAGTGACACATCCGGGGAGCTGTTTTTT
TRBJ2-7 TRBD2 TRBV15 - CATSRDWGLAPFEQYF TGTGCCACCAGCAGAGATTGGGGACTAGCCCCTTTTGAGCAGTACTTC
TRBJ1-1 - TRBV2 - CASSEARGGGNTEAFF TGTGCCAGCAGTGAAGCGCGTGGGGGGGGGAACACTGAAGCTTTCTTT
TRBJ1-4 TRBD1 TRBV7-9 - CASSPGGTGANEKLFF TGTGCCAGCAGTCCAGGGGGAACGGGGGCTAATGAAAAACTGTTTTTT
TRBJ2-2 - TRBV5-1 - CASTLKTGELFF TGCGCCAGCACCCTTAAAACCGGGGAGCTGTTTTTT
TRBJ1-3 - TRBV5-4 - CASRQNIAGNTIYF TGTGCCAGCAGGCAGAATATTGCTGGAAACACCATATATTTT
TRBJ2-3 TRBD2 TRBV19 - CASTHGLAGLDTQYF TGTGCCAGTACCCATGGACTAGCGGGACTAGATACGCAGTATTTT
TRBJ1-5 - TRBV6-5 - CASSSLTKEQPQHF TGTGCCAGCAGTTCCCTCACAAAGGAACAGCCCCAGCATTTT
TRBJ2-7 - TRBV5-1 - CASSLTGSSYEQYF TGCGCCAGCAGCTTGACGGGGAGCTCCTACGAGCAGTACTTC
TRBJ1-1 - TRBV5-4 - CASSERWNTEAFF TGTGCCAGCAGCGAGCGGTGGAACACTGAAGCTTTCTTT
TRBJ2-7 - TRBV27 - CASRTRYYEQYF TGTGCCAGCAGAACACGGTACTACGAGCAGTACTTC
TRBJ2-3 - TRBV14 - CASSQELREITDTQYF TGTGCCAGCAGCCAAGAACTTAGAGAGATCACAGATACGCAGTATTTT
TRBJ2-7 - TRBV30 - CAWSAKGLSYEQYF TGTGCCTGGAGCGCCAAAGGGTTGTCCTACGAGCAGTACTTC
TRBJ2-7 - TRBV4-1 - CASSQRQLDYEQYF TGCGCCAGCAGCCAAAGACAGCTAGACTACGAGCAGTACTTC
TRBJ1-3 - TRBV6-1 - CASRPPGTAGNTIYF TGTGCCAGCAGACCCCCGGGGACGGCTGGAAACACCATATATTTT
TRBJ2-2 - TRBV7-9 - CASSLVGTGNTGELFF TGTGCCAGCAGCTTAGTAGGAACCGGGAACACCGGGGAGCTGTTTTTT
TRBJ1-5 - TRBV5-8 - CASSLVGAVMTQPQHF TGTGCCAGCAGCTTGGTGGGGGCGGTTATGACTCAGCCCCAGCATTTT
TRBJ2-7 TRBD2 TRBV28 - CASSLVTSGMLSYEQYF TGTGCCAGCAGTTTGGTGACTAGCGGGATGTTGTCCTACGAGCAGTACTTC
TRBJ2-7 - TRBV28 - CASSRNAGYEQYF TGTGCCAGCAGTCGGAATGCTGGCTACGAGCAGTACTTC
TRBJ2-7 TRBD1 TRBV27 - CASSPAGQGLHEQYF TGTGCCAGCAGCCCTGCCGGACAGGGCCTCCACGAGCAGTACTTC
TRBJ2-7 - TRBV6-5 many CASSGRGINYEQYF TGTGCCAGCAGCGGCCGGGGTATTAACTACGAGCAGTACTTC
TRBJ2-5 - TRBV25-1 - CAGEETQYF TGTGCCGGGGAGGAGACCCAGTACTTC
TRBJ2-7 - TRBV7-3 - CASSLNHGETYEQYF TGTGCCAGCAGCTTAAATCATGGAGAAACCTACGAGCAGTACTTC
TRBJ2-5 - TRBV29-1 - CSVDSAQETQYF TGCAGCGTTGACAGCGCCCAAGAGACCCAGTACTTC
TRBJ2-7 TRBD2 TRBV13 - CASSPGLAERYEQYF TGTGCCAGCAGCCCAGGACTAGCGGAGCGGTACGAGCAGTACTTC
TRBJ1-4 - TRBV9 - CASSVVGGANEKLFF TGTGCCAGCAGCGTAGTAGGGGGGGCTAATGAAAAACTGTTTTTT
TRBJ2-3 - TRBV15 - CATSRVARDTQYF TGTGCCACCAGCAGAGTAGCGAGAGATACGCAGTATTTT
TRBJ2-1 TRBD2 TRBV7-9 once CASSDGAGGRPHNEQFF TGTGCCAGCAGCGACGGAGCGGGCGGGAGGCCCCACAATGAGCAGTTCTTC
TRBJ1-1 - TRBV2 few CASTRRALNTEAFF TGTGCCAGCACTCGGCGGGCGCTGAACACTGAAGCTTTCTTT
TRBJ1-2 TRBD1 TRBV12-5 - CASGLVITGARGGYTF TGTGCTAGTGGTTTGGTAATCACAGGGGCGCGGGGTGGCTACACCTTC
TRBJ2-2 - TRBV28 - CASTTNWEERAGELFF TGTGCCAGCACCACGAACTGGGAGGAGCGGGCCGGGGAGCTGTTTTTT
TRBJ2-3 - TRBV7-9 - CASSLRQAFTDTQYF TGTGCCAGCAGCTTAAGGCAAGCATTCACAGATACGCAGTATTTT
TRBJ2-3 TRBD2 TRBV5-6 - CASTRAGAGTDTQYF TGTGCCAGCACCCGAGCGGGAGCGGGGACAGATACGCAGTATTTT
TRBJ2-1 - TRBV7-9 - CASSRGSPYNEQFF TGTGCCAGCAGCCGGGGTTCCCCCTACAATGAGCAGTTCTTC
TRBJ1-4 TRBD1 TRBV10-3 - CASSGTVLEKLFF TGTGCCAGTTCCGGGACAGTACTTGAAAAACTGTTTTTT
TRBJ2-7 TRBD2 TRBV14 - CASSQGLAGGGYEQYF TGTGCCAGCAGCCAAGGACTAGCGGGAGGAGGCTACGAGCAGTACTTC
TRBJ1-1 - TRBV7-9 few CASSVVMEDTEAFF TGTGCCAGCAGCGTAGTGATGGAGGACACTGAAGCTTTCTTT